The 16 T cell receptor beta chains listed next were all sequenced from one sample in a study of cytomegalovirus exposure and HLA in healthy donors. PCR amplification relied on 60 Vbeta primers (plus 13 Jbeta primers). The repertoire was sequenced with immunoSEQ multiplex PCR; TCRdb's copy has only in-frame clones and lacks some. The table shows about 140,000 clones, with 76% occurring only once. Material: PBMCs. The source of these receptors is a male donor in good health and CMV-seronegative.

This chain links TRBV5-1 with TRBJ1-2; weak D call: TRBD1 (6 bases). The CDR3 consists of 14 residues. Trimming removed 1 base from V and 9 bases from J, with 16 bases in between. The V gene's germline CDR1 is SGHRS and CDR2 YFSETQ. CDR3 nucleotide sequence: TGCGCCAGCAGCTTGATGCAGGGGCGAGACAGCTACACCTTC. Protein product: CASSLMQGRDSYTF.

This clone occurred a few times. This rearrangement joins TRBV7-2 to TRBJ2-7, with TRBD2 matching 11 bases. This CDR3 contains 14 residues. Per germline, CDR1 SGHTA and CDR2 FQGNSA. V was clipped by 5 bases and J by 6 bases; unmatched bases: 6. CDR3 loop: CASSPTSGSSEQYF. CDR3 DNA sequence: TGTGCCAGCAGCCCTACTAGCGGGAGCTCCGAGCAGTACTTC.

This clone was detected a few times. This chain joins TRBV9 and TRBJ1-2; D call uncertain. From germline, CDR1 is SGDLS and CDR2 YYNGEE. This CDR3 has 15 residues. Trimming stripped 0 bases from V and 2 bases from J, with 11 bases between. DNA for the CDR3: TGTGCCAGCAGCGTAGGGCGGGGAGGAAACTATGGCTACACCTTC. Protein: CASSVGRGGNYGYTF.

The chain combines TRBV7-2 with TRBJ2-7; 7 bases agree with TRBD1. V shed 3 bases and J 0 bases; nucleotides not matched to a gene: 5. This CDR3 has 15 amino acids. Per germline, CDR1 SGHTA and CDR2 FQGNSA. CDR3 loop: CASSFGQVYSYEQYF. The CDR3 DNA reads as TGTGCCAGCAGCTTCGGACAGGTTTACTCCTACGAGCAGTACTTC.

The chain has TRBV11-2 and TRBJ2-7; D unresolved. The CDR3 is made up of 15 amino acids. Between the trimmed V and J ends, which lost 1 base and 2 bases, there was a span of 12 bases. Germline V lookup: CDR1 SGHAT, CDR2 FQNNGV. The CDR3 spells CASSLALYLTYEQYF. The CDR3 nucleotides read TGTGCCAGCAGCTTAGCCCTCTACCTTACCTACGAGCAGTACTTC.

The chain is built from TRBV2 and TRBJ1-2; no clear D gene. The V gene lost 3 bases and the J gene lost 7 bases, with 9 bases spanning the gap. The CDR3 sequence is 12 residues long. Per the germline V gene, CDR1 is SNHLY and CDR2 is FYNNEI. CDR3: CASSDPRGGYTF. In DNA, the CDR3 is TGTGCCAGCAGTGACCCAAGAGGTGGCTACACCTTC.

The chain links TRBV5-1 to TRBJ2-1; TRBD2 matches 8 bases. The length of the CDR3 is 15 residues. Germline CDR1 and CDR2: SGHRS and YFSETQ. V lost 10 bases and J lost 4; bases outside the gene matches: 13. The CDR3 sequence is CACEVGGAGYNEQFF. The CDR3 nucleotides are TGCGCCTGCGAGGTCGGGGGGGCGGGTTACAATGAGCAGTTCTTC.

The chain is built from TRBV7-2 and TRBJ2-3, with D perhaps matching TRBD1 (6 bases). Trimming left V 4 bases short and J 2 bases short, with 10 bases between. Germline V gene sequence: CDR1 SGHTA, CDR2 FQGNSA. CDR3 size: 14 residues. This CDR3 is CASSSTGYTDTQYF. CDR3 in DNA: TGTGCCAGCAGCTCGACAGGATACACAGATACGCAGTATTTT.

This sequence joins TRBV5-6 and TRBJ2-7; TRBD2 agrees at 8 bases. Germline V gene sequence: CDR1 SGHDT, CDR2 YYEEEE. Trimming took 0 bases from V and 8 from J; bases not matched to a gene: 4. This CDR3 region has 13 residues. The CDR3 loop is CASSLAGGPQQYF. CDR3 nucleotide sequence: TGTGCCAGCAGCTTGGCGGGAGGGCCACAGCAGTACTTC.

Only one count was recorded for this clone. The junction and the germline gene differ at one end; a read error may be behind it. This rearrangement joins TRBV7-9 to TRBJ1-3, with D maybe TRBD1 (5 bases). This CDR3 contains 16 residues. The germline V gene has CDR1 SEHNR and CDR2 FQNEAQ (reference sequence). The CDR3 nucleotides are TGTTCCAGCAGCCCTTGGGGGGGATTCTCTGGAAACACCATATATTTT. It is translated as CSSSPWGGFSGNTIYF.

The chain combines TRBV15 with TRBJ1-4; a weak D match, TRBD1 (5 bases). Germline CDR1 and CDR2: LNHNV and YYDKDF (reference sequence). V was shortened by 4 bases and J by 0 bases, with 9 bases between the two germline ends. The length of the CDR3 is 15 residues. In nucleotides, the CDR3 is TGTGCCACCAGCACAGGGACTGCAACTAATGAAAAACTGTTTTTT. It specifies CATSTGTATNEKLFF.

Here the CDR3 reads CAWSELDRGSSYEQYF. In DNA form, the CDR3 reads TGTGCCTGGAGCGAACTTGATCGGGGAAGCTCCTACGAGCAGTACTTC. The chain is built from TRBV30 and TRBJ2-7, with D perhaps matching TRBD2 (5 bases). Deletions cut 3 bases from V and 0 bases from J, with 18 bases between. CDR1 and CDR2 (germline): GTSNPN, SVGIG (reference sequence). There are 16 residues in the CDR3.

The chain has TRBV4-1 and TRBJ1-2; no reliable D call. Germline lookup yields CDR1 MGHRA and CDR2 YSYEKL. Trimming took 4 bases from V and 2 from J, leaving 8 bases between them. The CDR3 sequence is 13 residues long. The DNA for the CDR3 is TGCGCCAGCAGCCGCGCGGAAAACTATGGCTACACCTTC. It encodes CASSRAENYGYTF.

V gene TRBV7-2 combines with J gene TRBJ2-7, with a weak D call TRBD2 (6 bases). The V gene lost 1 base and the J gene lost 4 bases, with 11 bases spanning the gap. Germline V gene sequence: CDR1 SGHTA, CDR2 FQGNSA. This CDR3 has 14 residues. Written as DNA, the CDR3 is TGTGCCAGCAGCTTAGGCGGGAAGGCTTACGAGCAGTACTTC. Translation gives CASSLGGKAYEQYF.

This clone was observed a few times. In DNA form, the CDR3 reads TGTGCCAGTAGTGGGGGGACTAGCTTACACCCTAATGAGCAGTTCTTC. Protein sequence: CASSGGTSLHPNEQFF. The chain couples TRBV19 to TRBJ2-1, with 9 bases aligning to TRBD2. The ends lost 5 bases at V and 7 bases at J; junction bases unmatched: 12. CDR1 is LNHDA, CDR2 SQIVND, per germline (reference sequence). CDR3 length: 16 amino acids.

The rearrangement links TRBV9 to TRBJ2-6; tentatively, D is TRBD1 (5 bases). The germline gives CDR1 SGDLS, CDR2 YYNGEE. This CDR3 has 18 residues. Trimming stripped 2 bases from V and 0 bases from J, with 15 bases between. In DNA form, the CDR3 reads TGTGCCAGCAGCGTCCATCCAGAGCAGGGCTCTGGGGCCAACGTCCTGACTTTC. Translated: CASSVHPEQGSGANVLTF.